This T cell receptor beta chain was identified during a study of blood T cell repertoires in COVID-19. Study-level background: Donors in the United States, Italy and Spain gave samples during acute or convalescent COVID-19.

Produced via immunoSEQ multiplex PCR; TCRdb's table is partial and in-frame only. The table has 410,000 or so clones, approximately 90% seen once. The germline CDR1 and CDR2 sequences are LGHDT and YNNKEL (reference sequence). V lost 3 bases to trimming and J lost 4 bases, with 9 bases between them. This CDR3 region has 14 residues. The TCR comes from a woman in her thirties or forties with COVID-19, enrolled during active disease. Sequences were obtained from peripheral blood. The chain is built from TRBV3-1 (or the pseudogene TRBV3-2) and TRBJ2-2; tentatively, D is TRBD2 (6 bases). CDR3 in amino acids: CASSQATSTGELFF. The CDR3 coding sequence is TGTGCCAGCAGCCAGGCGACTAGCACCGGGGAGCTGTTTTTT.